This TCR beta chain originates from a study of blood T cell repertoires in COVID-19. Study details: Material from acute and convalescent COVID-19 was sourced from the United States, Italy and Spain. PBMCs, B-cell-depleted T cells, or T cells provided the cDNA or gDNA that made up the material.

Clones were read by immunoSEQ multiplex PCR, and TCRdb kept only the in-frame ones, dropping some. The sample consists of around 47,000 clones, roughly four fifths of them appearing once. The germline gives CDR1 GTSNPN, CDR2 SVGIG (reference sequence). The CDR3 runs 17 residues. Losses at the gene ends were 0 bases for V and 4 bases for J; bases not matched to a gene: 14. Seattle participants joined during active infection and were tracked over time. The TCR originated in an elderly woman with COVID-19, enrolled during active disease. Source material: peripheral blood. J is TRBJ1-2 and V is TRBV30; 7 bases match TRBD1. CDR3 DNA: TGTGCCTGGAGTGTAAGGGGGGACAGCACAAGATTCTATGGCTACACCTTC. Translating it yields CAWSVRGDSTRFYGYTF.